The 20 T cell receptor beta chains presented below share a single source sample, sequenced in a study of T cell responses to AZD1222 COVID-19 vaccine. Sequencing used immunoSEQ multiplex PCR; TCRdb keeps in-frame clones, though not all of them. The top ten hold more than 4.5% of the sample, which has around 78,000 clones, roughly 87% seen once. The material sequenced was peripheral blood, taken on day 0 of MenACWY control vaccination. These receptors all stem from an adult in good health.

A single count supports this clone. The CDR3, as DNA: TGTGCCAGCAGCTTATTCAACGCGGGGTCACTAAACTACAATGAGCAGTTCTTC. Its protein product is CASSLFNAGSLNYNEQFF. This sequence joins TRBV7-8 and TRBJ2-1; D is perhaps TRBD2 (6 bases). Trimming pared 2 bases from V and 3 bases from J, leaving 20 bases between. The CDR3 consists of 18 residues. Looked up from germline, CDR1 is SGHVS and CDR2 is FQNEAQ.

V usage is TRBV3-1 (or the pseudogene TRBV3-2) and J usage is TRBJ2-5, with 9 bases aligning to TRBD1. Trimming cost V 4 bases and J 2 bases; bases outside gene matches: 5. This CDR3 is built from 15 residues. Germline V gene sequence: CDR1 LGHDT, CDR2 YNNKEL (reference sequence). In DNA form, the CDR3 reads TGTGCCAGCAGCCCTGGGACAGGGAGGCAAGAGACCCAGTACTTC. Protein product: CASSPGTGRQETQYF.

The rearrangement links TRBV2 to TRBJ2-3; 9 nucleotides match TRBD2. There are 14 residues in the CDR3. Germline V gene data show CDR1 as SNHLY and CDR2 as FYNNEI. V shed 7 bases, J shed 2 bases, and the junction held 4 bases outside the gene matches. The CDR3 reads CASNPSGVTDTQYF. CDR3 sequence (DNA): TGTGCCAGCAACCCTAGCGGGGTCACAGATACGCAGTATTTT.

The count of this clone is one. The CDR3 is CATSDSGRGEVQPQHF. In nucleotides, the CDR3 is TGTGCCACCAGTGATTCGGGGAGGGGAGAGGTTCAGCCCCAGCATTTT. The rearrangement joins TRBV24-1 to TRBJ1-5; D is perhaps TRBD1 (5 bases). V shed 2 bases and J shed 6 bases, with 16 bases lying between them. The CDR3 runs 16 residues. Per the germline V gene, CDR1 is KGHDR and CDR2 is SFDVKD.

V usage is TRBV25-1 and J usage is TRBJ1-2, with unresolved D. The V gene lost 5 bases and the J gene lost 8 bases, with 9 bases spanning the gap. This CDR3 is built from 11 residues. The germline gives CDR1 MGHDK, CDR2 SYGVNS. As DNA, the CDR3 is TGTGCCAGCAGTAAGGGTTTAGGCTACACCTTC. As protein: CASSKGLGYTF.

The genes are TRBV21-1 and TRBJ1-6; TRBD1, the D gene given by the table, was not confirmed from the DNA. TRBV21-1 is a pseudogene. This CDR3 region has 19 residues. The chain's CDR3 is CASSLGGMDRGKSHSPLHF. The CDR3 DNA is TGTGCCAGCAGCCTAGGGGGGATGGACAGGGGAAAATCCCATTCACCCCTCCACTTT.

In this sample, this clone turned up once. The genes are TRBV14 and TRBJ2-1; 7 nucleotides match TRBD1. Germline assignment: CDR1 SGHDN and CDR2 FVKESK. The ends lost 4 bases at V and 8 bases at J; junction bases unmatched: 14. The CDR3 is 16 residues long. In nucleotides, the CDR3 is TGTGCCAGCAGCCCCCGAGGGGGACAGTCTGGCGATGAGCAGTTCTTC. This encodes CASSPRGGQSGDEQFF.

This rearrangement joins TRBV7-9 to TRBJ1-5; D uncertain. The CDR3 sequence is 12 residues long. V was cut by 5 bases and J by 1 base, with 3 bases left in between. CDR1 is SEHNR, CDR2 FQNEAQ, per germline (reference sequence). The CDR3, as DNA: TGTGCCAGCAGCCGAAGCAATCAGCCCCAGCATTTT. This translates into CASSRSNQPQHF.

The chain joins TRBV6-5 to TRBJ2-3, with a tentative D call TRBD2 (6 bases). CDR3 length equals 16 residues. Between the trimmed V and J ends, which lost 0 bases and 8 bases, there was a span of 18 bases. Germline CDR1 reads MNHEY; CDR2 reads SVGAGI. The CDR3 DNA is TGTGCCAGCAGTTACTCGGCGGATGATAGGAGGGGTACGCAGTATTTT. It encodes CASSYSADDRRGTQYF.

CDR3 coding DNA: TGTGCCAGCTCTACGACAGGGGACCCTTCTGGAAACACCATATATTTT. Amino acid sequence: CASSTTGDPSGNTIYF. The chain combines TRBV18 with TRBJ1-3; 8 bases align to TRBD1. Germline V gene sequence: CDR1 KGHSH, CDR2 LQKENI. Trimming took 6 bases from V and 1 from J; bases not matched to a gene: 8. This CDR3 has 16 amino acids.

The rearrangement links TRBV5-1 to TRBJ2-7; D is perhaps TRBD2 (6 bases). V lost 0 bases and J lost 2, with 9 bases in between. The CDR3 sequence is 14 residues long. Looked up from germline, CDR1 is SGHRS and CDR2 is YFSETQ. The CDR3 is CASSLVAGPYEQYF. The DNA of the CDR3 is TGCGCCAGCAGCTTGGTGGCGGGGCCCTACGAGCAGTACTTC.

This chain joins TRBV6-5 and TRBJ1-5, with 9 positions matching TRBD1. J lost 7 bases, V lost 8 bases, and 6 bases had no gene match. In germline, CDR1 is MNHEY, CDR2 SVGAGI. The CDR3 covers 13 residues. Written as DNA, the CDR3 is TGTGCCAGCTGGGACAGGGAGGCCCAGCCCCAGCATTTT. It yields the protein CASWDREAQPQHF.

Here the CDR3 DNA reads TGTGCCAGCAAGCGGGGGGCGCCCTACAATGAGCAGTTCTTC. This sequence encodes CASKRGAPYNEQFF. This chain links TRBV6-5 with TRBJ2-1; TRBD2 matches 9 bases. CDR3 length: 14 amino acids. The J segment lost 2 bases and the V segment lost 7 bases, leaving 3 bases of the junction unmatched. Germline CDR1 is MNHEY and CDR2 is SVGAGI.

The J gene is TRBJ2-2, the V gene TRBV19; D may be TRBD2 (6 bases). Germline V CDR1 and CDR2: LNHDA, SQIVND (reference sequence). The CDR3 spans 14 residues. V gave up 1 base and J gave up 4 bases, with 7 bases separating them. CDR3 nucleotide sequence: TGTGCCAGTAGTATAGGGGGAGGCACCGGGGAGCTGTTTTTT. Translating it yields CASSIGGGTGELFF. Full variable domain (rest looked up from reference TRBV19 and TRBJ2-2): DGGITQSPKYLFRKEGQNVTLSCEQNLNHDAMYWYRQDPGQGLRLIYYSQIVNDFQKGDIAEGYSVSREKKESFPLTVTSAQKNPTAFYLCASSIGGGTGELFFGEGSRLTVL.

The V and J genes are TRBV6-2 or TRBV6-3 and TRBJ2-1; tentatively, D is TRBD2 (5 bases). Germline CDR1 and CDR2: MNHEY and SVGEGT. Trimming cost V 4 bases and J 2 bases, with 15 bases left between them. The length of the CDR3 is 16 residues. The CDR3 loop is CASSSHQRTPYNEQFF. CDR3 nucleotides: TGTGCCAGCAGTTCACATCAGAGGACTCCCTACAATGAGCAGTTCTTC.

This sequence joins TRBV21-1 and TRBJ1-2. TRBV21-1 is recorded as a pseudogene. CDR3 length equals 14 residues. CDR3 in amino acids: CASSKGSTFYGYTF. DNA of the CDR3: TGTGCCAGCAGCAAAGGGTCTACATTTTATGGCTACACCTTC.

The J gene is TRBJ1-4, the V gene TRBV5-4; D is undetermined. CDR1 and CDR2 (germline): SGHNT, YYREEE (reference sequence). The CDR3 runs 15 residues. Trimming removed 0 bases from V and 4 bases from J, with 10 bases in between. CDR3 DNA sequence: TGTGCCAGCAGCTTGGACGGAGCCAGTAATGAAAAACTGTTTTTT. Amino acid sequence: CASSLDGASNEKLFF.

V and J are TRBV28 and TRBJ1-1; D is unresolved. The CDR3 runs to 10 residues. The germline CDR1 and CDR2 sequences are MDHEN and SYDVKM. V gave up 6 bases and J gave up 5 bases, with 4 bases separating them. CDR3 sequence (DNA): TGTGCCAGCAGGGATACTGAAGCTTTCTTT. Residues: CASRDTEAFF.

The rearrangement joins TRBV5-1 to TRBJ1-3; possible D gene TRBD1, 5 bases. CDR3 size: 15 residues. From germline, CDR1 is SGHRS and CDR2 YFSETQ. V shed 0 bases and J shed 0 bases, with 7 bases lying between them. CDR3 sequence reads: CASSLAGGSGNTIYF. As DNA, the CDR3 is TGCGCCAGCAGCTTGGCCGGGGGCTCTGGAAACACCATATATTTT.

This clone was counted a single time. The genes are TRBV7-8 and TRBJ1-3; maybe TRBD1 (5 bases). V was cut by 0 bases and J by 7 bases, with 10 bases left in between. Germline CDR1 and CDR2: SGHVS and FQNEAQ. The CDR3 has 14 amino acids. The DNA of the CDR3 is TGTGCCAGCAGCTTAGCCCGGGGGAGCAACACCATATATTTT. Amino acid sequence: CASSLARGSNTIYF.